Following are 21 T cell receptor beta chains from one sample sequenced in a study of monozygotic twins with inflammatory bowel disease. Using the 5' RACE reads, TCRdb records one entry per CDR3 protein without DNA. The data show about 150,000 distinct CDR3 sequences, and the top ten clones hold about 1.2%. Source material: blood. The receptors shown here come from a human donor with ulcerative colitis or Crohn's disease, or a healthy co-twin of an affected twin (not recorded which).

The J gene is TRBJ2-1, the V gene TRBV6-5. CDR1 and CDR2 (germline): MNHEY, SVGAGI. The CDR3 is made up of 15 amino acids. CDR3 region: CASSYEHSSYNEQFF.

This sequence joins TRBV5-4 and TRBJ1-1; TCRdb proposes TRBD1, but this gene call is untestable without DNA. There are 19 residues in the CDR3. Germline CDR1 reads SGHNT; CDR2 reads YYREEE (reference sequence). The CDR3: CASSFGGSGQGSLNTEAFF.

The CDR3 reads CATSDPGETQYF. J is TRBJ2-5 and V is TRBV24-1; TCRdb designates TRBD1, a call that cannot be tested without DNA. This CDR3 contains 12 residues. The germline CDR1 and CDR2 sequences are KGHDR and SFDVKD.

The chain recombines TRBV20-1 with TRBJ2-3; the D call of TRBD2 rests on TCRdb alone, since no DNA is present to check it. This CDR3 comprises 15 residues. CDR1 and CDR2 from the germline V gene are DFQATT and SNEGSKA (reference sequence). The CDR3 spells CSALPVGESTDTQYF.

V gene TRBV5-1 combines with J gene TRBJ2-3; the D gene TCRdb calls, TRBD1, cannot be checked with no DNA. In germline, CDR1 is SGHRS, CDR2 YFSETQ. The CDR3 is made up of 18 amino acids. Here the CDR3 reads CASSFAHRQTPSTDTQYF.

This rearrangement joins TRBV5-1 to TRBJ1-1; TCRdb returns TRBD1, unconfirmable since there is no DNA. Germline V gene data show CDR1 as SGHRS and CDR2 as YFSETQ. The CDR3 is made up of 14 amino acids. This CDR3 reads CASSSTGDYTEAFF.

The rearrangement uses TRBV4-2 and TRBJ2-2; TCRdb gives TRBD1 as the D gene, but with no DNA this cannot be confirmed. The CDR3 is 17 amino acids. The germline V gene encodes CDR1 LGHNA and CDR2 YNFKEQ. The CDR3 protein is CASSLYREPSNTGELFF.

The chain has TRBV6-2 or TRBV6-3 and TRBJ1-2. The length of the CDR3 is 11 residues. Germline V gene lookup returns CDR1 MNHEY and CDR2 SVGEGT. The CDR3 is CASSYNYGYTF.

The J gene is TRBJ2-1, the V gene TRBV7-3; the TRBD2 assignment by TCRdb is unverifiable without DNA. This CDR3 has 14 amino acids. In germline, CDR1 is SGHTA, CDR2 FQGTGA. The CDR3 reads CASSPSGSFYEQFF.

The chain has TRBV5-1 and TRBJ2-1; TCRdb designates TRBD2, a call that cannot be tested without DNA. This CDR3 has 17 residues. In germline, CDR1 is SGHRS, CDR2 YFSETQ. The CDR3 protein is CASSLEASGSYNNEQFF.

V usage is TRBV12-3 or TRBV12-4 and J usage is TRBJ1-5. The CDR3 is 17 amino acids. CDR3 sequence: CASSLDTQRVINQPQHF.

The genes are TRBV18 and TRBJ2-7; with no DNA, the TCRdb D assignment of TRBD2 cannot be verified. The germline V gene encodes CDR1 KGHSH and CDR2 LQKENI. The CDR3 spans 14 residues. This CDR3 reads CASSPLAAAYEQYF.

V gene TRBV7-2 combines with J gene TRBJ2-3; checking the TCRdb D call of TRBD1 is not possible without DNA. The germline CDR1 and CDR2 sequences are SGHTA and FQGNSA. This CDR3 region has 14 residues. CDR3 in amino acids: CASSFAGGVDTQYF.

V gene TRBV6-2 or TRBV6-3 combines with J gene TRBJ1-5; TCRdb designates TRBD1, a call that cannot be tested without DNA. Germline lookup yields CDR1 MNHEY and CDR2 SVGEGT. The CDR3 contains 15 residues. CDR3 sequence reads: CASSQTGRRNQPQHF.

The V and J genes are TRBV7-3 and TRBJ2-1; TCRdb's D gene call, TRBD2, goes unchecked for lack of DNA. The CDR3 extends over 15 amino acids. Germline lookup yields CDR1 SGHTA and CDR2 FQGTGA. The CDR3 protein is CASSLRLAGVYEQFF.

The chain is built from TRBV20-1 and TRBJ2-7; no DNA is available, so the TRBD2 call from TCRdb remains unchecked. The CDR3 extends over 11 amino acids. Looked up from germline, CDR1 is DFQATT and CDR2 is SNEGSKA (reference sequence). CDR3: CSAVGGYQQYF.

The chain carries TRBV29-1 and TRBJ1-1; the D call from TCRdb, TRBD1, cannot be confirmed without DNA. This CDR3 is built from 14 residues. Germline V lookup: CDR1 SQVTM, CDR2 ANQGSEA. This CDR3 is CSVVPTWGDTEAFF.

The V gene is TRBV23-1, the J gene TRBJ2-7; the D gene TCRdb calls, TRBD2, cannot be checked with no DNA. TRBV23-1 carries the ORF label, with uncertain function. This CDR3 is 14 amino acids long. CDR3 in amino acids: CASSTSTYCYEQYF.

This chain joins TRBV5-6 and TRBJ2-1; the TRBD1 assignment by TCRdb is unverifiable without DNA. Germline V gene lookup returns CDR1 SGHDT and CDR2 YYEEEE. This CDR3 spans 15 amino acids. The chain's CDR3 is CASSFQGATYNEQFF.

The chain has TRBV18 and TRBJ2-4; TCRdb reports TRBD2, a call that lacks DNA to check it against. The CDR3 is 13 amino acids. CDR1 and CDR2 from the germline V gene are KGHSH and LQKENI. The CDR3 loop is CASSPRTPNIQYF.

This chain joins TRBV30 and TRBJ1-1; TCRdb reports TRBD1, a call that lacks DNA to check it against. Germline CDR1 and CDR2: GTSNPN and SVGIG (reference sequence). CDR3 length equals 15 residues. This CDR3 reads CAWSPTPGATTEAFF.